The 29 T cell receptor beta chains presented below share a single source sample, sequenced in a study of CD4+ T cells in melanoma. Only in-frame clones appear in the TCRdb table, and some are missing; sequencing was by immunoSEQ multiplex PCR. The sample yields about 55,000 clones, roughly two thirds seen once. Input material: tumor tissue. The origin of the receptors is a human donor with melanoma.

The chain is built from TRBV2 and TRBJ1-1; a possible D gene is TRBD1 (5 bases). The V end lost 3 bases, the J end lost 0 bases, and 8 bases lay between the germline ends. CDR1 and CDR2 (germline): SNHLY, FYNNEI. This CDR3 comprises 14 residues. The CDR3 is CASSEVGLNTEAFF. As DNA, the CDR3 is TGTGCCAGCAGTGAGGTGGGGCTGAACACTGAAGCTTTCTTT.

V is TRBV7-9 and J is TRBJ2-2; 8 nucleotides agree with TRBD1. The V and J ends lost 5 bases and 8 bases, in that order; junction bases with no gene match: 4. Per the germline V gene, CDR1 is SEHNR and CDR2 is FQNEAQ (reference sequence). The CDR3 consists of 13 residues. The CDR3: CASSPDRGGELFF. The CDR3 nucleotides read TGTGCCAGCAGCCCAGACAGGGGTGGGGAGCTGTTTTTT.

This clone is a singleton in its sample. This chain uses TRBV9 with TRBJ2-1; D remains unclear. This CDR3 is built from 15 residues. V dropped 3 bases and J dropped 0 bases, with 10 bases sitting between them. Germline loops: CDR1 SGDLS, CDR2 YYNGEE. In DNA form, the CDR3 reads TGTGCCAGCAGCGAGCAAGTTGGCTCCTACAATGAGCAGTTCTTC. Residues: CASSEQVGSYNEQFF.

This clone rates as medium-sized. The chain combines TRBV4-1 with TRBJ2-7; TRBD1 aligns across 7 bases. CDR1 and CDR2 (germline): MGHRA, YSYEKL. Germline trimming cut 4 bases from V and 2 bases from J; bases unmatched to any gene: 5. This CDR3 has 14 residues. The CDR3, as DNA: TGCGCCAGCAGCCCCAGCACAGGGGCCTACGAGCAGTACTTC. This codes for CASSPSTGAYEQYF.

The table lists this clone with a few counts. The CDR3 nucleotides read TGTGCCAGCAGCACGGGGACAGGGGGATCCTACGAGCAGTACTTC. It encodes CASSTGTGGSYEQYF. The genes are TRBV9 and TRBJ2-7; 11 bases map to TRBD1. Looked up from germline, CDR1 is SGDLS and CDR2 is YYNGEE. This CDR3 contains 15 residues. The V segment lost 4 bases and the J segment 1 base; nucleotides outside the gene matches: 4.

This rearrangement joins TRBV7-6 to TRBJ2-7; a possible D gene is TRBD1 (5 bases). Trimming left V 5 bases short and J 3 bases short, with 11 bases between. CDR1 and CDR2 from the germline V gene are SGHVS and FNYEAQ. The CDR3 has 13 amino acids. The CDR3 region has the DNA TGTGCCAGCAGCCGCGGACAAGACTACGAGCAGTACTTC. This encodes CASSRGQDYEQYF.

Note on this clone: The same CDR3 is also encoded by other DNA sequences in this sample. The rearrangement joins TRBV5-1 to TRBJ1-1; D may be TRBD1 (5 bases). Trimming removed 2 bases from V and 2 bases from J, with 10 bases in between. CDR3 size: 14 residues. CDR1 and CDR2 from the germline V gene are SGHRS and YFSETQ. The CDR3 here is CASSFQGPNTEAFF. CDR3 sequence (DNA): TGCGCCAGCAGCTTCCAGGGACCAAACACTGAAGCTTTCTTT. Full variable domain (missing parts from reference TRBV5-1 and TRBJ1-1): KAGVTQTPRYLIKTRGQQVTLSCSPISGHRSVSWYQQTPGQGLQFLFEYFSETQRNKGNFPGRFSGRQFSNSRSEMNVSTLELGDSALYLCASSFQGPNTEAFFGQGTRLTVV.

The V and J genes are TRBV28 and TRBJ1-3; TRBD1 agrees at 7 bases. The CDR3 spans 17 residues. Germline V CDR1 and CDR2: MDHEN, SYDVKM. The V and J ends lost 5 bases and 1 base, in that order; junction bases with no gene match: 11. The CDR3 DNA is TGTGCCAGCAGTAGCGGAGGACAGGTTTTTTCTGGAAACACCATATATTTT. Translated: CASSSGGQVFSGNTIYF.

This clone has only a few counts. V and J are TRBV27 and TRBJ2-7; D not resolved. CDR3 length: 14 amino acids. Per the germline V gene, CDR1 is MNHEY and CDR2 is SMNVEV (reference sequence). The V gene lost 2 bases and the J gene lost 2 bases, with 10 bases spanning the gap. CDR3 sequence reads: CASSLGYGTYEQYF. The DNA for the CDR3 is TGTGCCAGCAGTTTAGGTTACGGAACCTACGAGCAGTACTTC.

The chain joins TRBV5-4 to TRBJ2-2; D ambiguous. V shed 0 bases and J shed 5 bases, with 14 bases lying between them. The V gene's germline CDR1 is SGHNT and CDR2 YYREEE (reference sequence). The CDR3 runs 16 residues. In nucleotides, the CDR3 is TGTGCCAGCAGCTTGGGGTTTGGGGAACAGACCGGGGAGCTGTTTTTT. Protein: CASSLGFGEQTGELFF.

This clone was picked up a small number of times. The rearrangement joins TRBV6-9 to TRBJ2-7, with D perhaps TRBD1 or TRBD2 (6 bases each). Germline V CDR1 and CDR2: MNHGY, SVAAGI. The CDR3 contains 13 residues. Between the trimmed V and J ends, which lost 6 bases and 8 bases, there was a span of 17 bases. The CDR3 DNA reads TGTGCCAGCAGCTATGCCGGGGGCGAGAAGCAGTACTTC. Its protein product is CASSYAGGEKQYF.

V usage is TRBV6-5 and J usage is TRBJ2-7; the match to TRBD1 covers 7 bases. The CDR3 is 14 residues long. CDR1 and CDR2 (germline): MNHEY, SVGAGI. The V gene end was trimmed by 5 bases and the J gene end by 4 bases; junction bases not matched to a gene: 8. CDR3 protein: CASSRTGLRYEQYF. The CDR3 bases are TGTGCCAGCAGTCGGACAGGCCTCAGGTACGAGCAGTACTTC.

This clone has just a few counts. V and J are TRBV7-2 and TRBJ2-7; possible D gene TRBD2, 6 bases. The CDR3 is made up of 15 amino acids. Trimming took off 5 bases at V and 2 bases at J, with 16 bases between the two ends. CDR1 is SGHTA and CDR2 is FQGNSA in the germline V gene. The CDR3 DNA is TGTGCCAGCAGCCTGGGACTCCCGGGCCCCTACGAGCAGTACTTC. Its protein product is CASSLGLPGPYEQYF.

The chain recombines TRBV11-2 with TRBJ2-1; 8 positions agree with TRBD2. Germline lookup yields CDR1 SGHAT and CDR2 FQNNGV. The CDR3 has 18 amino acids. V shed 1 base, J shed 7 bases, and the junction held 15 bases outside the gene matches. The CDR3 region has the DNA TGTGCCAGCAGCTTAGTGTCCCTTGTCGGGGGGGTTAAGAATGAGCAGTTCTTC. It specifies CASSLVSLVGGVKNEQFF.

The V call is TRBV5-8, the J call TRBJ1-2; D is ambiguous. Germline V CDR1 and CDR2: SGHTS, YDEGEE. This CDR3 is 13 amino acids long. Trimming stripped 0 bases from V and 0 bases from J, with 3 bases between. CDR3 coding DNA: TGTGCCAGCAGCTTGGCGTCTAACTATGGCTACACCTTC. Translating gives CASSLASNYGYTF.

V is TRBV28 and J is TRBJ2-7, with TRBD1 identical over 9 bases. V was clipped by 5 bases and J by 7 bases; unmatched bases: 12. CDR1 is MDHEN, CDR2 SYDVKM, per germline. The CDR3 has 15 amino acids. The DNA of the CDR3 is TGTGCCAGCAGTGTTTCGGGACAGGGTAGGTGGGAGCAGTACTTC. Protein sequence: CASSVSGQGRWEQYF.

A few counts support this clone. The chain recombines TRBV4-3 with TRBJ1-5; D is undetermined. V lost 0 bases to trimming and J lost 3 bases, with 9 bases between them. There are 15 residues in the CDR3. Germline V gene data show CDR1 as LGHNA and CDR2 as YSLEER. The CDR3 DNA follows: TGCGCCAGCAGCCAAGATAGCAGCACCAATCAGCCCCAGCATTTT. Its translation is CASSQDSSTNQPQHF.

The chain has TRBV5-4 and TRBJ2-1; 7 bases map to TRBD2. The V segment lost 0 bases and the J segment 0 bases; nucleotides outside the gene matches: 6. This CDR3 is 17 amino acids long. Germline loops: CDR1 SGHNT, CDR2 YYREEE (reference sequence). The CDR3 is CASSLDLRGSSYNEQFF. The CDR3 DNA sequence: TGTGCCAGCAGCTTGGATCTGCGGGGGAGCTCCTACAATGAGCAGTTCTTC.

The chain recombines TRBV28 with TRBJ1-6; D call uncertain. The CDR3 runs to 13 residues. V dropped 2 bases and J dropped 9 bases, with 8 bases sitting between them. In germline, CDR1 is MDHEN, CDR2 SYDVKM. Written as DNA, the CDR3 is TGTGCCAGCAGTTTACGCCTGATTTCACCCCTCCACTTT. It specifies CASSLRLISPLHF.

This CDR3 is CASSWGTTSYEQYF. The CDR3 DNA reads TGTGCCAGCAGCTGGGGGACTACCTCCTACGAGCAGTACTTC. V is TRBV5-5 and J is TRBJ2-7; the match to TRBD2 covers 7 bases. V lost 3 bases and J lost 0; bases outside the gene matches: 3. CDR1 is SGHKS and CDR2 is YYEKEE in the germline V gene (reference sequence). The length of the CDR3 is 14 residues. Filled out from reference TRBV5-5 and TRBJ2-7, the complete variable domain reads DAGVTQSPTHLIKTRGQQVTLRCSPISGHKSVSWYQQVLGQGPQFIFQYYEKEERGRGNFPDRFSARQFPNYSSELNVNALLLGDSALYLCASSWGTTSYEQYFGPGTRLTVT.

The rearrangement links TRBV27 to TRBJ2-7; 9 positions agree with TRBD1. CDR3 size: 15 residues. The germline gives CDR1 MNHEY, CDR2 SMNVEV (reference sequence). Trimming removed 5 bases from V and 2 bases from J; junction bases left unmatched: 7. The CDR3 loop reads CASSITGQGTYEQYF. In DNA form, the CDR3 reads TGTGCCAGCAGTATCACGGGACAGGGCACCTACGAGCAGTACTTC.

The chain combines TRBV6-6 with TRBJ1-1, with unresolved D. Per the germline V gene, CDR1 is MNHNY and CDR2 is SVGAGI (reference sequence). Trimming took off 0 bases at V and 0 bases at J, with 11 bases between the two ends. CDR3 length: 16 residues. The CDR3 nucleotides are TGTGCCAGCAGTTACTCCCTGTCTACCGTGAACACTGAAGCTTTCTTT. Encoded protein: CASSYSLSTVNTEAFF.

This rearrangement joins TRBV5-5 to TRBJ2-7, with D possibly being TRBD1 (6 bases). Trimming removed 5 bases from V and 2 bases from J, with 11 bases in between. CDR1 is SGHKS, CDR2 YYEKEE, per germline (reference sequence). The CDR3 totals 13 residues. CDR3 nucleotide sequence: TGTGCCAGCAGACTGACAGGACCCTACGAGCAGTACTTC. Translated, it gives CASRLTGPYEQYF.

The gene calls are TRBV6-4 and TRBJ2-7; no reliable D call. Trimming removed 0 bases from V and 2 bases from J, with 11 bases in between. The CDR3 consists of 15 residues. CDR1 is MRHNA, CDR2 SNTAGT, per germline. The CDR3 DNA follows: TGTGCCAGCAGTGACTCTAGGTGGGCAACCTACGAGCAGTACTTC. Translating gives CASSDSRWATYEQYF.

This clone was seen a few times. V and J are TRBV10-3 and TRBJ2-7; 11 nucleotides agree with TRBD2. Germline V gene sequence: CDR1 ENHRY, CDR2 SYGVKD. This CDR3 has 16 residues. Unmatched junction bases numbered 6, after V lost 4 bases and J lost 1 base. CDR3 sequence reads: CAISGLAGGTSYEQYF. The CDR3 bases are TGTGCCATCAGTGGGCTAGCGGGGGGCACATCCTACGAGCAGTACTTC.

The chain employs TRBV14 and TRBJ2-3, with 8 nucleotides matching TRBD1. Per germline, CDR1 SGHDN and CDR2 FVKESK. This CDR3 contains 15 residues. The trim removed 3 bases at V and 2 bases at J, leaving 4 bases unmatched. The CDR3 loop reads CASSQGTGFTDTQYF. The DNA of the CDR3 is TGTGCCAGCAGCCAGGGGACAGGTTTCACAGATACGCAGTATTTT.

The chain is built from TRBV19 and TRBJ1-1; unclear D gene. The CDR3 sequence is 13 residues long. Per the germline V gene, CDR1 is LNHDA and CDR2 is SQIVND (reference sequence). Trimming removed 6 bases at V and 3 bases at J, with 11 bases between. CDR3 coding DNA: TGTGCCAGTAGATTCCTCCGGGACACTGAAGCTTTCTTT. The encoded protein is CASRFLRDTEAFF.

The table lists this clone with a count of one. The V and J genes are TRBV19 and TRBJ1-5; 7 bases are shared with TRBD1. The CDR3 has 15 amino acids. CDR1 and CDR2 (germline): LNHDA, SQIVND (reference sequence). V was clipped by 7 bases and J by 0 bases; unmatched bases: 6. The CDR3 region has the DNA TGTGCCAGTATGACAGGGCCGTATAGCAATCAGCCCCAGCATTTT. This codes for CASMTGPYSNQPQHF.

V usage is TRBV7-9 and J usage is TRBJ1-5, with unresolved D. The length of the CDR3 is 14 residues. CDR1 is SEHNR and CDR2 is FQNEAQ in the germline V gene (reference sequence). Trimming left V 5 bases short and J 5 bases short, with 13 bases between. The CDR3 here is CASSAVGSHQPQHF. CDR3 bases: TGTGCCAGCAGCGCCGTGGGCTCCCATCAGCCCCAGCATTTT. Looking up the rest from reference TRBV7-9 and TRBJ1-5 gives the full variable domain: DTGVSQNPRHKITKRGQNVTFRCDPISEHNRLYWYRQTLGQGPEFLTYFQNEAQLEKSRLLSDRFSAERPKGSFSTLEIQRTEQGDSAMYLCASSAVGSHQPQHFGDGTRLSIL.